These 25 T cell receptor beta chains were sequenced from one sample in a study of T cell repertoires in cytomegalovirus infection. TCRdb re-derived calls from the reads in MiXCR, one entry per CDR3 protein. The repertoire has some 700,000 distinct CDR3 sequences, approximately 40% of them found once; the top ten carry about 2.8%. What was sequenced was PBMCs. The receptors shown here come from a human donor in good health (CMV status not recorded). Some clones in this sample may be carry-over from other donors' samples.

Only a few counts were recorded for this clonotype. The chain couples TRBV7-3 to TRBJ2-5; no reliable D call. The CDR3 runs to 18 residues. The germline V gene has CDR1 SGHTA and CDR2 FQGTGA. Trimming removed 0 bases at V and 5 bases at J, with 22 bases between. Here the CDR3 DNA reads TGTGCCAGCAGCTTAACAGGGCGATTGTTAGTGGGGAAGGAGACCCAGTACTTC. As protein: CASSLTGRLLVGKETQYF.

The chain is built from TRBV6-1 and TRBJ1-2; D uncertain. Germline V lookup: CDR1 MNHNS, CDR2 SASEGT. Trimming cost V 0 bases and J 4 bases, with 12 bases left between them. The CDR3 extends over 15 amino acids. The CDR3 DNA sequence: TGTGCCAGCAGTGAAGCGGTGGGCGGCCTCTATGGCTACACCTTC. This encodes CASSEAVGGLYGYTF.

In this sample, this clonotype turned up many times. The chain combines TRBV7-8 with TRBJ1-1, with a tentative D call TRBD1 (6 bases). The V end lost 3 bases, the J end lost 3 bases, and 14 bases lay between the germline ends. The V gene's germline CDR1 is SGHVS and CDR2 FQNEAQ. The CDR3 extends over 15 amino acids. The CDR3, as DNA: TGTGCCAGCAGCTTGGGGGGCGCGGTTGACACTGAAGCTTTCTTT. Its translation: CASSLGGAVDTEAFF.

This clonotype was detected many times. The chain combines TRBV7-8 with TRBJ2-2, with D possibly matching TRBD2 (5 bases). Germline V CDR1 and CDR2: SGHVS, FQNEAQ. Trimming left V 5 bases short and J 0 bases short, with 10 bases between. The CDR3 covers 15 residues. The CDR3 DNA follows: TGTGCCAGCAGCACGAGGGCCACGAACACCGGGGAGCTGTTTTTT. Amino acid sequence: CASSTRATNTGELFF.

V usage is TRBV7-2 and J usage is TRBJ1-2; D is perhaps TRBD1 (6 bases). Germline values: CDR1 SGHTA, CDR2 FQGNSA. This CDR3 has 14 amino acids. V was cut by 0 bases and J by 5 bases, with 10 bases left in between. The CDR3 bases are TGTGCCAGCAGCTTAGCGGGGGCAAGTTATGGCTACACCTTC. Translated: CASSLAGASYGYTF.

The rearrangement uses TRBV28 and TRBJ2-2; D not certain. Germline V gene sequence: CDR1 MDHEN, CDR2 SYDVKM. The CDR3 has 13 amino acids. Trimming left V 7 bases short and J 8 bases short, with 14 bases between. The CDR3 loop is CASTIRELGELFF. In DNA, the CDR3 is TGTGCCAGCACAATTAGGGAATTGGGGGAGCTGTTTTTT.

The chain recombines TRBV20-1 with TRBJ2-7; D may match TRBD1 or TRBD2 (5 bases each). The CDR3 is 15 amino acids. V was trimmed by 4 bases and J by 7 bases, leaving 23 bases between them. In germline, CDR1 is DFQATT, CDR2 SNEGSKA (reference sequence). Here the CDR3 DNA reads TGCAGTGCTATTAGGACCGGGACGTCAACGGGGGAGCAGTACTTC. Translation gives CSAIRTGTSTGEQYF.

In its sample, this clonotype was seen a few times. The V call is TRBV7-9, the J call TRBJ2-7, with TRBD2 matching 8 bases. The CDR3 is 20 residues long. Germline loops: CDR1 SEHNR, CDR2 FQNEAQ (reference sequence). V lost 2 bases and J lost 4; bases outside the gene matches: 22. CDR3 amino acids: CASSLSGGSLTKRDFYEQYF. Here the CDR3 DNA reads TGTGCCAGCAGCTTATCGGGGGGGTCGCTGACTAAACGGGATTTTTACGAGCAGTACTTC.

This clonotype was seen at least ten times. CDR3 in DNA: TGTGCCAGCAGCTTAGGAGGACTAGCGGCTGAGCAGTTCTTC. As protein: CASSLGGLAAEQFF. The genes are TRBV7-6 and TRBJ2-1; 10 bases align to TRBD2. CDR3 length: 14 residues. Trimming cost V 1 base and J 9 bases; bases outside gene matches: 3. In germline, CDR1 is SGHVS, CDR2 FNYEAQ.

This clonotype was counted between two and nine times. V gene TRBV6-2 or TRBV6-3 combines with J gene TRBJ2-4, with D perhaps TRBD1 (6 bases). Germline CDR1 and CDR2: MNHEY and SVGEGT. This CDR3 spans 12 amino acids. V lost 4 bases and J 9 bases, leaving 10 bases between the germline ends. The CDR3 DNA reads as TGTGCCAGCAGTTCCCAGGGGCGCATTCAGTACTTC. Translated, it gives CASSSQGRIQYF.

The chain uses TRBV19 and TRBJ1-1, with D possibly matching TRBD1 (6 bases). Germline values: CDR1 LNHDA, CDR2 SQIVND (reference sequence). This CDR3 is 13 amino acids long. The V end lost 7 bases, the J end lost 1 base, and 10 bases lay between the germline ends. CDR3 amino acids: CASNPTGNTEAFF. CDR3 nucleotide sequence: TGTGCCAGTAATCCGACAGGGAACACTGAAGCTTTCTTT.

Regarding this clonotype: Here the CDR3 omits its conserved ending phenylalanine or tryptophan, so a read error is the likely source. V usage is TRBV27 and J usage is TRBJ2-3, with 12 bases matching TRBD2. Trimming cost V 5 bases and J 4 bases; bases outside gene matches: 7. The germline CDR1 and CDR2 sequences are MNHEY and SMNVEV (reference sequence). The CDR3 has 16 amino acids. Here the CDR3 DNA reads TGTGCCAGCAGTCCTGAGACTAGCGGGAGTTCAGATACGCAGTATTTA. Translation: CASSPETSGSSDTQYL.

The gene calls are TRBV9 and TRBJ2-1; 9 bases are shared with TRBD1. The germline V gene has CDR1 SGDLS and CDR2 YYNGEE. The CDR3 spans 16 residues. V gave up 4 bases and J gave up 6 bases; unmatched junction bases: 11. CDR3 region: CASSSHSGTGRNEQFF. In nucleotides, the CDR3 is TGTGCCAGCAGCTCCCATTCCGGGACAGGGCGCAATGAGCAGTTCTTC.

The V gene is TRBV12-3 or TRBV12-4, the J gene TRBJ2-1; D uncertain. V was clipped by 6 bases and J by 8 bases, with 14 bases between them. There are 13 residues in the CDR3. This chain's CDR3 is CASSTFRRYEQFF. As DNA, the CDR3 is TGTGCCAGCAGCACCTTCCGGCGGTATGAGCAGTTCTTC.

The chain couples TRBV28 to TRBJ2-1, with D maybe TRBD2 (6 bases). Trimming left V 5 bases short and J 1 base short, with 9 bases between. Per germline, CDR1 MDHEN and CDR2 SYDVKM. The CDR3 length is 14 residues. The CDR3 reads CASSRGESYNEQFF. The CDR3, as DNA: TGTGCCAGCAGTCGCGGGGAGTCCTACAATGAGCAGTTCTTC.

This clonotype has just a few counts. The V call is TRBV7-6, the J call TRBJ1-2; maybe TRBD1 (6 bases). The CDR3 is made up of 14 amino acids. Germline values: CDR1 SGHVS, CDR2 FNYEAQ. The V end was cut by 3 bases, the J end by 8 bases, with 16 bases between. The CDR3 region has the DNA TGTGCCAGCAGCTTGGACAGTTACGGTCGGGGCTACACCTTC. Translating it yields CASSLDSYGRGYTF.

J is TRBJ2-7 and V is TRBV29-1; 9 positions match TRBD2. J lost 5 bases, V lost 1 base, and 9 bases had no gene match. There are 15 residues in the CDR3. The germline CDR1 and CDR2 sequences are SQVTM and ANQGSEA. CDR3 protein: CSVEGLREGRNEQYF. For the CDR3, the DNA is TGCAGCGTTGAAGGTCTGCGGGAGGGCCGTAACGAGCAGTACTTC.

This chain connects TRBV28 to TRBJ1-6; TRBD1 agrees at 7 bases. Losses at the gene ends were 5 bases for V and 10 bases for J; bases not matched to a gene: 11. CDR1 is MDHEN and CDR2 is SYDVKM in the germline V gene. CDR3 size: 15 residues. The chain's CDR3 is CASSPYDRVGSPLHF. The CDR3 DNA is TGTGCCAGCAGTCCCTATGACAGGGTTGGCTCACCCCTCCACTTT. Complete variable domain (other parts from reference TRBV28 and TRBJ1-6): DVKVTQSSRYLVKRTGEKVFLECVQDMDHENMFWYRQDPGLGLRLIYFSYDVKMKEKGDIPEGYSVSREKKERFSLILESASTNQTSMYLCASSPYDRVGSPLHFGNGTRLTVT.

The sample holds a few counts of this clonotype. The rearrangement joins TRBV28 to TRBJ1-6; 7 bases fit TRBD1. From germline, CDR1 is MDHEN and CDR2 SYDVKM. J was trimmed by 10 bases and V by 5 bases; bases with no gene match: 5. The CDR3 covers 13 residues. The CDR3: CASSRRQGSPLHF. The DNA of the CDR3 is TGTGCCAGCAGTAGACGACAGGGATCACCCCTCCACTTT.

The chain links TRBV6-2 or TRBV6-3 to TRBJ2-3; D unresolved. The V end was cut by 4 bases, the J end by 0 bases, with 14 bases between. The germline gives CDR1 MNHEY, CDR2 SVGEGT. There are 16 residues in the CDR3. CDR3 nucleotide sequence: TGTGCCAGCAGTTCCCCGACGCGGCCTAGCACAGATACGCAGTATTTT. The encoded protein is CASSSPTRPSTDTQYF.

This clonotype was counted a few times. The rearrangement uses TRBV20-1 and TRBJ2-7; 10 bases align to TRBD1. The CDR3 sequence is 14 residues long. Germline assignment: CDR1 DFQATT and CDR2 SNEGSKA (reference sequence). The V gene end was trimmed by 4 bases and the J gene end by 2 bases; junction bases not matched to a gene: 5. In nucleotides, the CDR3 is TGCAGTGCTACAGCGGGGACAGGGGCCTACGAGCAGTACTTC. This codes for CSATAGTGAYEQYF.

The chain is built from TRBV7-9 and TRBJ2-7, with D perhaps assigned TRBD1 or TRBD2 (6 bases each). CDR3 size: 16 residues. Deletions cut 2 bases from V and 0 bases from J, with 14 bases between. Germline CDR1 is SEHNR and CDR2 is FQNEAQ (reference sequence). The CDR3 loop reads CASSLRGAGSSYEQYF. The DNA for the CDR3 is TGTGCCAGCAGCTTAAGGGGGGCAGGTTCCTCCTACGAGCAGTACTTC.

In this sample, this clonotype turned up a few times. V is TRBV5-8 and J is TRBJ2-1; perhaps TRBD1 as D (6 bases). The CDR3 is made up of 16 amino acids. Germline CDR1 reads SGHTS; CDR2 reads YDEGEE. V lost 3 bases to trimming and J lost 0 bases, with 13 bases between them. This CDR3 is CASSSYRVRSYNEQFF. CDR3 bases: TGTGCCAGCAGCTCCTACAGGGTTCGCTCCTACAATGAGCAGTTCTTC.

The chain combines TRBV7-2 with TRBJ1-4, with D perhaps TRBD1 (6 bases). Germline values: CDR1 SGHTA, CDR2 FQGNSA. Trimming took off 3 bases at V and 3 bases at J, with 11 bases between the two ends. The CDR3 sequence is 15 residues long. The chain's CDR3 is CASSLGAGPNEKLFF. CDR3 nucleotide sequence: TGTGCCAGCAGCTTGGGGGCAGGGCCTAATGAAAAACTGTTTTTT. Looking up the rest from reference TRBV7-2 and TRBJ1-4 gives the full variable domain: GAGVSQSPSNKVTEKGKDVELRCDPISGHTALYWYRQSLGQGLEFLIYFQGNSAPDKSGLPSDRFSAERTGGSVSTLTIQRTQQEDSAVYLCASSLGAGPNEKLFFGSGTQLSVL.

The V and J genes are TRBV14 and TRBJ2-2, with 8 bases aligning to TRBD2. J lost 3 bases, V lost 4 bases, and 7 bases had no gene match. The CDR3 covers 16 residues. Germline CDR1 reads SGHDN; CDR2 reads FVKESK. CDR3 sequence (DNA): TGTGCCAGCAGCCTAGAGCGGGAGTGGTACACCGGGGAGCTGTTTTTT. This encodes CASSLEREWYTGELFF.